This record looks at one T cell receptor (beta chain) sequence and its context. In the original processing: Estimation of nucleated cell counts relied on the amplification of reference gene primers. Data came from immunoSEQ multiplex PCR; TCRdb stores just in-frame clones and leaves some out. V, J and clone size were drawn from that table, and D and trimming were deduced from the DNA. There are about 230,000 clones in the sample; around 85% occur only once, and about 8% lies in the top ten. The data stem from a study of blood T cell repertoires in COVID-19. Overall study: Some COVID-19 samples were acute and others convalescent; all came from the United States, Italy and Spain. PBMCs, B-cell-depleted T cells, or T cells were the source of the cDNA or gDNA that made up the material.

The V gene lost 3 bases and the J gene lost 2 bases, with 8 bases spanning the gap. The CDR3 has 13 residues. Per the germline V gene, CDR1 is MDHEN and CDR2 is SYDVKM. Sample: peripheral blood. This chain uses TRBV28 with TRBJ2-7, with unresolved D. This TCR was recovered from a woman older than 75 with acute or convalescent COVID-19. For the CDR3, the DNA is TGTGCCAGCAGTTTGAGTCTAACCTACGAGCAGTACTTC. This sequence encodes CASSLSLTYEQYF.